The rows below give T cell receptor beta chains drawn from one sample of a study of regulatory T cells in long-lasting Graves disease. Using its own MiXCR run on the multiplex PCR reads, TCRdb lists one record per CDR3 protein. Of 250,000 to 300,000 distinct CDR3 sequences in the sample, about 17% were seen once. In addition, the sample was reused for a study of T cells in Graves' hyperthyroidism and ophthalmopathy.

The starting material was peripheral blood mononuclear cells (PBMCs), obtained at new diagnosis, from a patient treated with antithyroid drugs. The receptors were sampled from a woman in her twenties or thirties with Graves disease. Each CDR3 is given with its conserved first and last residue. Each record gives: D gene, clone size, V gene, J gene, CDR3 protein, CDR3 DNA. D genes are given only for firm matches. Not every row has a clone size; where given, it reads once, few, many or a size class.

TRBD1	few	TRBV5-1	TRBJ1-3	CASSLAGDSRGNTIYF	TGCGCCAGCAGCTTGGCCGGGGACAGCCGGGGAAACACCATATATTTT
-	many	TRBV6-5	TRBJ2-1	CASSSQQLREQFF	TGTGCCAGCAGTTCCCAACAGCTCCGGGAGCAGTTCTTC
TRBD1	many	TRBV5-6	TRBJ1-1	CASSNRDRVPEAFF	TGTGCCAGCAGCAACCGGGACAGGGTGCCTGAAGCTTTCTTT
-	many	TRBV7-8	TRBJ2-1	CASSLLAPGRGYNEQFF	TGTGCCAGCAGCTTATTAGCCCCAGGACGGGGCTACAATGAGCAGTTCTTC
-	many	TRBV2	TRBJ1-4	CASSDGGFSEKLFF	TGTGCCAGCAGTGACGGTGGTTTCAGCGAAAAACTGTTTTTT
-	many	TRBV13	TRBJ1-2	CASSLDRAYGYTF	TGTGCCAGCAGCTTAGACAGGGCCTATGGCTACACCTTC
TRBD1	many	TRBV11-3	TRBJ2-5	CASSESGTGKETQYF	TGTGCCAGCAGCGAGTCCGGGACAGGGAAAGAGACCCAGTACTTC
-	once	TRBV28	TRBJ2-1	CASSPRGGAFNEQFF	TGTGCCAGCAGTCCTAGGGGGGGGGCTTTCAATGAGCAGTTCTTC
-	many	TRBV2	TRBJ1-6	CASAHQRVYNSPLHF	TGTGCCAGCGCCCATCAACGGGTCTATAATTCACCCCTCCACTTT
TRBD1	-	TRBV4-1	TRBJ1-2	CASSQGIRTGVEGYTF	TGCGCCAGCAGCCAAGGGATCCGGACAGGGGTCGAGGGCTACACCTTC
-	many	TRBV20-1	TRBJ1-1	CSASRETGGLGEAFF	TGCAGTGCTAGCAGAGAGACCGGAGGGCTGGGTGAAGCTTTCTTT
TRBD1	many	TRBV5-1	TRBJ1-6	CASSSPSGTGADSPLHF	TGCGCCAGCAGCTCCCCATCTGGGACAGGGGCGGATTCACCCCTCCACTTT
TRBD1	many	TRBV20-1	TRBJ2-1	CSARDGTDIYNEQFF	TGCAGTGCTAGAGACGGGACAGATATCTACAATGAGCAGTTCTTC
TRBD1	many	TRBV4-1	TRBJ1-6	CASSHQGQGNSPLHF	TGCGCCAGCAGCCATCAGGGACAGGGCAATTCACCCCTCCACTTT
TRBD1	many	TRBV5-6	TRBJ1-5	CASSFMGQDREPQHF	TGTGCCAGCAGCTTCATGGGACAGGACAGGGAGCCCCAGCATTTT
-	-	TRBV12-3/TRBV12-4	TRBJ1-1	CASRNSAQGATEAFF	TGTGCCAGCAGGAATTCGGCACAGGGCGCCACTGAAGCTTTCTTT
-	many	TRBV7-2	TRBJ1-5	CASSAHHRASSFVGSNQPQHF	TGTGCCAGCAGCGCACATCACAGGGCCTCCTCTTTTGTCGGTAGCAATCAGCCCCAGCATTTT
-	few	TRBV6-2/TRBV6-3	TRBJ2-5	CASSEWGSPSQETQYF	TGTGCCAGCAGTGAATGGGGCAGTCCCTCCCAAGAGACCCAGTACTTC
-	-	TRBV27	TRBJ1-6	CASSISNSPLHF	TGTGCCAGCAGTATATCGAATTCACCCCTCCACTTT
-	many	TRBV12-3/TRBV12-4	TRBJ1-4	CASRVRELEKLFF	TGTGCCAGCAGGGTCAGGGAATTAGAAAAACTGTTTTTT
-	many	TRBV12-3/TRBV12-4	TRBJ1-1	CASSPGASGTEAFF	TGTGCCAGCAGCCCAGGGGCGTCGGGCACTGAAGCTTTCTTT
TRBD1	many	TRBV28	TRBJ1-1	CASRRQGESEAFF	TGTGCCAGCAGACGACAGGGCGAATCTGAAGCTTTCTTT
-	many	TRBV25-1	TRBJ2-3	CASSDQGQFADTQYF	TGTGCCAGCAGTGATCAGGGGCAATTCGCAGATACGCAGTATTTT
-	many	TRBV20-1	TRBJ1-2	CSAGRGYGYTF	TGCAGTGCTGGACGGGGGTACGGCTACACCTTC
-	many	TRBV7-9	TRBJ1-1	CASAKHTNTEAFF	TGTGCCAGCGCCAAACACACGAACACTGAAGCTTTCTTT
-	many	TRBV7-9	TRBJ2-7	CASSKGAEQYF	TGTGCCAGCAGCAAAGGGGCCGAGCAGTACTTC
-	few	TRBV20-1	TRBJ2-4	CSATRPGGAKNIQYF	TGCAGTGCTACCCGACCCGGAGGTGCCAAAAACATTCAGTACTTC
TRBD1	-	TRBV19	TRBJ1-5	CATGTALSNQPQHF	TGTGCAACGGGGACAGCGCTTAGCAATCAGCCCCAGCATTTT
-	-	TRBV4-1	TRBJ1-3	CVSSQDSVLGNTIYF	TGCGTCAGTAGCCAAGATAGCGTCCTCGGAAACACCATATATTTT
TRBD1	once	TRBV6-2/TRBV6-3	TRBJ1-1	CARTGGSGTEAFF	TGTGCCAGAACAGGGGGGAGTGGCACTGAAGCTTTCTTT
-	many	TRBV2	TRBJ1-3	CASSVGNTIYF	TGTGCCAGCAGCGTCGGAAACACCATATATTTT
-	many	TRBV6-1	TRBJ2-3	CASSLTGLGARTDTQYF	TGTGCCAGCAGCTTGACCGGGTTGGGGGCCCGCACAGATACGCAGTATTTT
-	few	TRBV5-1	TRBJ1-1	CASSPLLSTNTEAFF	TGCGCCAGCAGCCCATTGCTTTCCACCAATACTGAAGCTTTCTTT
-	-	TRBV13	TRBJ2-7	CASSLGRGLGSYEQYF	TGTGCCAGCAGCTTAGGCCGAGGGCTGGGCTCCTACGAGCAGTACTTC
-	many	TRBV7-6	TRBJ1-5	CASSPLGERDKEPQHF	TGTGCCAGCAGCCCCTTGGGGGAAAGGGATAAAGAGCCCCAGCATTTT
-	few	TRBV20-1	TRBJ2-5	CSAGVSRETQYF	TGCAGTGCTGGGGTGTCCCGAGAGACCCAGTACTTC
-	few	TRBV4-1	TRBJ1-1	CASSQEIFWLNTEAFF	TGTGCCAGCAGCCAAGAAATCTTCTGGTTGAACACTGAAGCTTTCTTT
-	many	TRBV27	TRBJ1-5	CASSLSGEGGNQPQHF	TGTGCCAGCAGTTTATCGGGGGAAGGGGGCAATCAGCCCCAGCATTTT
-	many	TRBV7-2	TRBJ2-1	CASSLFGFRHHEQFF	TGTGCCAGCAGCTTATTTGGATTTCGGCACCATGAGCAGTTCTTC
-	many	TRBV5-6	TRBJ1-1	CASSSPVGSAAFF	TGTGCCAGCAGCTCCCCAGTGGGGTCCGCAGCTTTCTTT
-	many	TRBV6-2/TRBV6-3	TRBJ1-1	CASSVLNTEAFF	TGTGCCAGCAGTGTTCTAAACACTGAAGCTTTCTTT
-	many	TRBV6-1	TRBJ1-5	CASRNGGEGGNQPQHF	TGTGCCAGCAGAAACGGGGGGGAGGGTGGCAATCAGCCCCAGCATTTT
TRBD1	many	TRBV12-3/TRBV12-4	TRBJ1-1	CASSTPPGQEAFF	TGTGCCAGCAGCACACCGCCGGGACAGGAAGCTTTCTTT
-	many	TRBV5-1	TRBJ2-7	CASSLTSYEQYF	TGTGCCAGCAGCTTAACTTCCTACGAGCAGTACTTC
-	many	TRBV7-2	TRBJ1-6	CASSLGRGSGSSYNSPLHF	TGTGCCAGCAGCTTAGGGAGGGGGTCCGGAAGCTCCTATAATTCACCCCTCCACTTT
-	many	TRBV6-1	TRBJ1-2	CASSPPRGGYTF	TGTGCCAGCAGTCCCCCCCGGGGTGGCTACACCTTC
-	-	TRBV6-1	TRBJ2-7	CAAYVGGEVSYEQYF	TGTGCCGCTTATGTAGGAGGTGAGGTCTCCTACGAGCAGTACTTC
-	-	TRBV2	TRBJ1-1	CASSITGNAEAFF	TGTGCCAGCAGTATAACAGGGAACGCTGAAGCTTTCTTT
-	many	TRBV11-2	TRBJ2-1	CASSSNSYNEQFF	TGTGCCAGTTCTAGCAACTCTTACAATGAGCAGTTCTTC
-	many	TRBV20-1	TRBJ1-4	CSARVGQGGEKLFF	TGCAGTGCTCGAGTAGGGCAGGGTGGGGAAAAACTGTTTTTT
TRBD1	many	TRBV12-3/TRBV12-4	TRBJ1-4	CASSFGQGAVEKLFF	TGTGCCAGCAGTTTTGGGCAGGGGGCAGTGGAAAAACTGTTTTTT
TRBD1	many	TRBV6-2/TRBV6-3	TRBJ1-2	CASSYWFETGYDGYTF	TGTGCCAGCAGTTACTGGTTTGAGACAGGGTATGATGGCTACACCTTC
-	-	TRBV11-2	TRBJ2-1	CASSYSQGTNEQFF	TGTGCCAGCAGCTACAGCCAGGGAACTAATGAGCAGTTCTTC
-	few	TRBV19	TRBJ1-2	CASSTAQGRGNGYTF	TGTGCCAGTAGTACGGCTCAGGGGCGCGGTAATGGCTACACCTTC
-	many	TRBV7-8	TRBJ1-2	CASSGPNYGYTF	TGTGCCAGCAGCGGACCGAACTATGGCTACACCTTC
-	many	TRBV11-2	TRBJ2-1	CASSLSGGHYNEQFF	TGTGCCAGCAGCTTATCCGGGGGACATTACAATGAGCAGTTCTTC
TRBD1	-	TRBV15	TRBJ1-2	CATSRSTGTGDGYTF	TGTGCCACCAGCAGATCGACCGGGACAGGGGATGGCTACACCTTC
-	many	TRBV11-2	TRBJ1-6	CASSLANPSPLHF	TGTGCCAGCAGCTTAGCGAACCCCTCACCCCTCCACTTT
-	-	TRBV20-1	TRBJ2-3	CSASGSHTDTQYF	TGCAGTGCTAGCGGGTCCCATACCGATACGCAGTATTTT
TRBD1	-	TRBV5-1	TRBJ2-2	CASSPPTGAGTGELFF	TGCGCCAGCAGCCCGCCGACAGGGGCAGGGACCGGGGAGCTGTTTTTT